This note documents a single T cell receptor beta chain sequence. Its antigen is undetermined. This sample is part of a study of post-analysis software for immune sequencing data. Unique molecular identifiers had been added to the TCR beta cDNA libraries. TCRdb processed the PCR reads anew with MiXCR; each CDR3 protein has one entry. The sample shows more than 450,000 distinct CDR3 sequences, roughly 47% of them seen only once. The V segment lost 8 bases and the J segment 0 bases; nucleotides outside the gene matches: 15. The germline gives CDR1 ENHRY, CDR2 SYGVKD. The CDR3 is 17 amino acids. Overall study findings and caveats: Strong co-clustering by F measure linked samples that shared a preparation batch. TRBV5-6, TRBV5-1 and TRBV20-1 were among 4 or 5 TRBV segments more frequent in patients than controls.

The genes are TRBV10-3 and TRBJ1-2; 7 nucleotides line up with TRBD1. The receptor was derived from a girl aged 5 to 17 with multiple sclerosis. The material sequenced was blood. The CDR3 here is CAIRPSSQGGANYGYTF. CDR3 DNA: TGTGCCATCCGACCATCGAGCCAGGGGGGAGCTAACTATGGCTACACCTTC.